These 27 T cell receptor beta chains share one sample of origin, sequenced in a study of T cells in Graves' hyperthyroidism and ophthalmopathy. The investigators amplified TCR beta CDR3 regions from RNA transcripts. The TCR CDR3 was amplified in a first-round RT-PCR using the HTBI primer set. TCRdb re-analysed the multiplex PCR reads in MiXCR, keeping a single row per CDR3 protein. The sample holds about 600,000 distinct CDR3 sequences, 13% to 15% seen once. Sequencing used blood. All receptors come from a young woman with Graves' ophthalmopathy.

This clonotype was seen repeatedly, ten times or more. This chain connects TRBV11-2 to TRBJ2-1; D perhaps matches TRBD2 (6 bases). The CDR3 runs to 13 residues. V was cut by 0 bases and J by 9 bases, with 9 bases left in between. Germline V gene lookup returns CDR1 SGHAT and CDR2 FQNNGV. As DNA, the CDR3 is TGTGCCAGCAGCTTAGAGACGCGGGGTGAGCAGTTCTTC. Translated, it gives CASSLETRGEQFF.

In regard to this clonotype: This may be a read error, as it is one base from a much larger clone. Lacking the conserved final phenylalanine or tryptophan, this CDR3 likely reflects a read error. The J gene is TRBJ2-2, the V gene TRBV29-1, with a tentative D call TRBD1 (6 bases). This CDR3 comprises 12 residues. Germline V CDR1 and CDR2: SQVTM, ANQGSEA. CDR3 nucleotides: TGCAGTGTACCGGACAGCACCGGGGAGCTGTTTCTT. Translated: CSVPDSTGELFL.

The table lists this clonotype with many counts. V is TRBV2 and J is TRBJ2-1; TRBD2 agrees at 9 bases. This CDR3 is 15 amino acids long. The ends lost 3 bases at V and 7 bases at J; junction bases unmatched: 7. From germline, CDR1 is SNHLY and CDR2 FYNNEI. CDR3 nucleotides: TGTGCCAGCAGTGAGTCTAGCGGGAATAATAATGAGCAGTTCTTC. Translation: CASSESSGNNNEQFF.

Comments on this clonotype: A read error may be the cause here, since a much bigger clone is one base away. The V gene is TRBV18, the J gene TRBJ2-7, with a weak D call TRBD1 (5 bases). Germline CDR1 is KGHSH and CDR2 is LQKENI. Trimming left V 5 bases short and J 0 bases short, with 11 bases between. The CDR3 runs to 14 residues. Written as DNA, the CDR3 is TGTGCCAGCTCAGGGGCAGCCACCTCCTACGAGCAGTACTTC. It specifies CASSGAATSYEQYF. Filled out from reference TRBV18 and TRBJ2-7, the complete variable domain reads NAGVMQNPRHLVRRRGQEARLRCSPMKGHSHVYWYRQLPEEGLKFMVYLQKENIIDESGMPKERFSAEFPKEGPSILRIQQVVRGDSAAYFCASSGAATSYEQYFGPGTRLTVT.

This clonotype occurred many times. The rearrangement links TRBV7-3 to TRBJ2-1, with 13 bases fitting TRBD2. This CDR3 comprises 15 residues. The germline gives CDR1 SGHTA, CDR2 FQGTGA. V shed 5 bases and J 4 bases; nucleotides not matched to a gene: 2. CDR3 DNA sequence: TGTGCCAGCAGCGCGGGACTAGCGGGATACAATGAGCAGTTCTTC. Amino acids: CASSAGLAGYNEQFF.

This clonotype was recorded at least ten times. This chain's CDR3 is CASSLSSRTSGSMEQFF. The CDR3 nucleotides read TGTGCCAGCAGCTTATCATCTCGGACTAGCGGGAGTATGGAGCAGTTCTTC. V usage is TRBV7-3 and J usage is TRBJ2-1; 13 nucleotides match TRBD2. The V and J ends lost 2 bases and 10 bases, in that order; junction bases with no gene match: 11. Germline CDR1 SGHTA, CDR2 FQGTGA. The CDR3 has 17 amino acids.

This clonotype was detected many times. This rearrangement joins TRBV2 to TRBJ1-1; 7 positions match TRBD1. The V gene's germline CDR1 is SNHLY and CDR2 FYNNEI. There are 16 residues in the CDR3. V dropped 4 bases and J dropped 0; count of bases not matched to a gene: 8. CDR3: CASSGEAGGMNTEAFF. The DNA for the CDR3 is TGTGCCAGCAGTGGGGAAGCAGGGGGTATGAACACTGAAGCTTTCTTT.

This clonotype was recorded many times. This sequence joins TRBV7-2 and TRBJ1-2; maybe TRBD1 (5 bases). This CDR3 has 13 amino acids. V was pared by 6 bases and J by 6 bases, with 14 bases between. Germline V gene sequence: CDR1 SGHTA, CDR2 FQGNSA. CDR3 DNA sequence: TGTGCCAGCAGGGGTCCGGGACGTGATGGCTACACCTTC. Amino acid sequence: CASRGPGRDGYTF.

This clonotype was counted between two and nine times. The chain carries TRBV27 and TRBJ2-3, with TRBD2 matching over 11 bases. The J segment lost 6 bases and the V segment lost 4 bases, leaving 12 bases of the junction unmatched. Germline CDR1 reads MNHEY; CDR2 reads SMNVEV (reference sequence). The length of the CDR3 is 17 residues. The CDR3 loop is CASSSTLGSGRGDTQYF. Here the CDR3 DNA reads TGTGCCAGCAGTTCGACCTTAGGTAGCGGGAGGGGTGATACGCAGTATTTT.

This clonotype was seen many times. This chain uses TRBV25-1 with TRBJ2-1; 7 nucleotides align to TRBD2. Unmatched junction bases numbered 7, after V lost 2 bases and J lost 6 bases. This CDR3 comprises 15 residues. Germline CDR1 MGHDK, CDR2 SYGVNS. The CDR3, as DNA: TGTGCCAGCAGTGAAGGGGGGGGACCGGGCAATGAGCAGTTCTTC. It is translated as CASSEGGGPGNEQFF.

About this clonotype itself: This sequence may be a read error, since a much larger clone differs from it by one base. The V and J genes are TRBV11-2 and TRBJ1-6, with a tentative D call TRBD1 (5 bases). Trimming took 6 bases from V and 0 from J, leaving 12 bases between them. Germline values: CDR1 SGHAT, CDR2 FQNNGV. This CDR3 region has 16 residues. This CDR3 reads CASSWGGGSYNSPLHF. DNA of the CDR3: TGTGCCAGCAGTTGGGGCGGCGGCTCCTATAATTCACCCCTCCACTTT.

This clonotype showed up many times. The chain combines TRBV7-2 with TRBJ1-5; TRBD1 agrees at 8 bases. Germline CDR1 and CDR2: SGHTA and FQGNSA. J gave up 4 bases and V 5 bases, and 7 bases lay outside the gene matches. The CDR3 consists of 15 residues. CDR3 bases: TGTGCCAGCAGCCCTACGACAGGGGTTAATCAGCCCCAGCATTTT. Translated, it gives CASSPTTGVNQPQHF.

Only a few counts were recorded for this clonotype. The chain is built from TRBV10-1 and TRBJ2-2; 7 bases match TRBD2. J was trimmed by 8 bases and V by 8 bases; bases with no gene match: 17. Germline V gene data show CDR1 as WNHNN and CDR2 as SYGVQD (reference sequence). The CDR3 runs 16 residues. CDR3 in DNA: TGCGCCAGCCCGACGCGGTGCGGGAGTCGGAGAGGGGAGCTGTTTTTT. Its protein is CASPTRCGSRRGELFF.

This clonotype was recorded at least ten times. The CDR3 DNA sequence: TGTGCCAGCAGCTTATTTGGGGAGACCCAGTACTTC. Translation gives CASSLFGETQYF. The rearrangement uses TRBV7-2 and TRBJ2-5, with no clear D. Trimming cost V 2 bases and J 5 bases, with 6 bases left between them. The CDR3 is 12 amino acids. The germline gives CDR1 SGHTA, CDR2 FQGNSA.

This clonotype was detected ten times or more. The chain carries TRBV30 and TRBJ1-2; D gene ambiguous. Trimming cost V 3 bases and J 3 bases, with 14 bases left between them. In germline, CDR1 is GTSNPN, CDR2 SVGIG (reference sequence). This CDR3 is 14 amino acids long. The CDR3 spells CAWSKTRLDYGYTF. CDR3 nucleotides: TGTGCCTGGAGCAAGACACGTCTAGACTATGGCTACACCTTC.

The J gene is TRBJ1-1, the V gene TRBV10-3, with a weak D call TRBD1 (5 bases). Germline-derived CDR1 and CDR2 are ENHRY and SYGVKD. This CDR3 spans 14 amino acids. Trimming left V 7 bases short and J 4 bases short, with 16 bases between. In DNA, the CDR3 is TGTGCCATCACCGGGGACGCTAGGCGCACTGAAGCTTTCTTT. It is translated as CAITGDARRTEAFF.

This clonotype has just a few counts. This chain joins TRBV20-1 and TRBJ2-7; D assignment may be TRBD1 or TRBD2 (5 bases each). Looked up from germline, CDR1 is DFQATT and CDR2 is SNEGSKA (reference sequence). The CDR3 extends over 16 amino acids. The V gene lost 0 bases and the J gene lost 3 bases, with 18 bases spanning the gap. This chain's CDR3 is CSARDWAEGILYEQYF. CDR3 bases: TGCAGTGCTAGAGATTGGGCAGAGGGGATACTCTACGAGCAGTACTTC.

This clonotype appeared many times. V usage is TRBV20-1 and J usage is TRBJ1-1; weak D call: TRBD1 (5 bases). V lost 5 bases and J 2 bases, leaving 12 bases between the germline ends. The CDR3 covers 13 residues. Germline CDR1 is DFQATT and CDR2 is SNEGSKA (reference sequence). The CDR3 DNA reads TGCAGTGCTCCGACAGATATAAACACTGAAGCTTTCTTT. Its protein is CSAPTDINTEAFF.

This clonotype has only a few counts. The rearrangement joins TRBV3-1 to TRBJ2-6; D may be TRBD1 (5 bases). V was pared by 5 bases and J by 4 bases, with 12 bases between. CDR1 LGHDT and CDR2 YNNKEL come from the germline V gene (reference sequence). This CDR3 has 15 amino acids. The CDR3 DNA reads as TGTGCCAGCAGCAAAGGGGTTGTGGGGGCCAACGTCCTGACTTTC. Protein sequence: CASSKGVVGANVLTF.

In the case of this clonotype: An end of the junction differs from the germline gene, which may be a read error. The chain recombines TRBV18 with TRBJ1-5; weak D call: TRBD1 (6 bases). This CDR3 region has 15 residues. Germline V gives CDR1 KGHSH, CDR2 LQKENI. CDR3: CAGSPGTSFNQPQHF. The DNA for the CDR3 is TGTGCCGGCTCACCCGGGACATCCTTCAATCAGCCCCAGCATTTT.

This clonotype was recorded at least ten times. CDR3 region: CASSPGGVSYNEQFF. CDR3 in DNA: TGTGCCAGCAGCCCAGGGGGAGTCTCCTACAATGAGCAGTTCTTC. The chain carries TRBV7-8 and TRBJ2-1; TRBD1 agrees at 7 bases. Per the germline V gene, CDR1 is SGHVS and CDR2 is FQNEAQ. CDR3 size: 15 residues. V dropped 5 bases and J dropped 0; count of bases not matched to a gene: 4.

This clonotype was counted ten times or more. The chain recombines TRBV28 with TRBJ2-2; D unclear. The germline V gene encodes CDR1 MDHEN and CDR2 SYDVKM. This CDR3 region has 16 residues. Deletions cut 0 bases from V and 0 bases from J, with 8 bases between. For the CDR3, the DNA is TGTGCCAGCAGTTTATGGGTGGTCGCGAACACCGGGGAGCTGTTTTTT. Translating gives CASSLWVVANTGELFF.

This clonotype was seen at least ten times. The chain carries TRBV15 and TRBJ2-2; tentative D call: TRBD2 (5 bases). Trimming cost V 0 bases and J 10 bases, with 18 bases left between them. There are 16 residues in the CDR3. CDR1 is LNHNV, CDR2 YYDKDF, per germline (reference sequence). CDR3 amino acids: CATSRDKWEGRVELFF. CDR3 nucleotides: TGTGCCACCAGCAGAGATAAATGGGAAGGGCGGGTGGAGCTGTTTTTT. The full variable domain, completed using reference TRBV15 and TRBJ2-2, is DAMVIQNPRYQVTQFGKPVTLSCSQTLNHNVMYWYQQKSSQAPKLLFHYYDKDFNNEADTPDNFQSRRPNTSFCFLDIRSPGLGDTAMYLCATSRDKWEGRVELFFGEGSRLTVL.

This clonotype turned up a few times. The chain links TRBV14 to TRBJ2-1; D ambiguous. Per germline, CDR1 SGHDN and CDR2 FVKESK. The CDR3 is 17 residues long. Trimming shortened V by 4 bases and J by 7 bases, and 23 bases separated the two germline ends. CDR3 DNA sequence: TGTGCCAGCAGCCCAAGATATCCTACACGGGCCGGGAATGAGCAGTTCTTC. Translation gives CASSPRYPTRAGNEQFF.

This clonotype was recorded many times. The V and J genes are TRBV7-2 and TRBJ2-2; no reliable D call. Germline-derived CDR1 and CDR2 are SGHTA and FQGNSA. V lost 1 base, J lost 2 bases, and 5 bases lay in between. There are 14 residues in the CDR3. The chain's CDR3 is CASSLDSNTGELFF. The DNA for the CDR3 is TGTGCCAGCAGCTTAGACAGCAACACCGGGGAGCTGTTTTTT.

This clonotype was recorded at least ten times. CDR3 sequence (DNA): TGTGCCAGCAGCTTAGACGGCCATCAAAGCCGCTACGAGCAGTACTTC. It codes for CASSLDGHQSRYEQYF. The genes are TRBV7-9 and TRBJ2-7; D not resolved. CDR3 length: 16 amino acids. Trimming left V 1 base short and J 3 bases short, with 16 bases between. Germline V gives CDR1 SEHNR, CDR2 FQNEAQ (reference sequence).

Written as DNA, the CDR3 is TGTGCCAGTAGTATAGTGGCTAGCCTCTCCTACAATGAGCAGTTCTTC. Protein: CASSIVASLSYNEQFF. The chain uses TRBV19 and TRBJ2-1; possibly TRBD2 for D (5 bases). Germline V gives CDR1 LNHDA, CDR2 SQIVND (reference sequence). Trimming left V 1 base short and J 0 bases short, with 10 bases between. The CDR3 is made up of 16 amino acids.